This T cell receptor (beta chain) was captured in a study of T cells in Graves' hyperthyroidism and ophthalmopathy. As for the study in general: Peripheral blood was taken when the disease was first diagnosed, before any treatment began.

Study conclusions and caveats: Model predictions of ophthalmopathy came a median about six months before onset.

TCR beta CDR3 regions were amplified from RNA transcripts. TCR CDR3 regions were first amplified by RT-PCR with HTBI primers. TCRdb reprocessed the multiplex PCR reads via MiXCR and lists one record per CDR3 protein. This table has some 770,000 distinct CDR3 sequences, about 15% appearing once. This clonotype was observed a few times. Its antigen is unknown. This CDR3 contains 13 residues. With 6 bases removed from V and 6 bases from J, the gap between germline ends came to 15 bases. The germline gives CDR1 MNHEY, CDR2 SVGEGT. This sequence was found in a man between 18 and 29 years old with Graves' hyperthyroidism. The rearrangement uses TRBV6-2 or TRBV6-3 and TRBJ2-7; D ambiguous. The specimen sequenced was blood. Here the CDR3 reads CASSFEGPVEQYF. CDR3 nucleotides: TGTGCCAGCAGCTTTGAAGGCCCGGTCGAGCAGTACTTC.